These 19 T cell receptor beta chains were sequenced from one sample in a study of blood T cells in healthy people across ages. A sample-barcoded 5' primer and a J-beta primer mix were used in a second PCR of about 7 to 11 cycles. TCRdb fed the 5' RACE reads into MiXCR, producing one record per CDR3 protein. The repertoire holds over 1,300,000 distinct CDR3 sequences, with 59% as singletons. Material: blood. These receptors were taken from a man between 18 and 35 years old in good health.

V gene TRBV24-1 combines with J gene TRBJ2-3; 9 nucleotides line up with TRBD1. Per the germline V gene, CDR1 is KGHDR and CDR2 is SFDVKD. The CDR3 totals 15 residues. J gave up 3 bases and V 3 bases, and 3 bases lay outside the gene matches. The CDR3 region is CATSDLGQGTDTQYF. The CDR3 DNA reads as TGTGCCACCAGTGATCTCGGACAGGGGACAGATACGCAGTATTTT.

This clonotype occurred once. The chain is built from TRBV7-9 and TRBJ2-5; D gene uncertain. Germline V gene data show CDR1 as SEHNR and CDR2 as FQNEAQ (reference sequence). V gave up 3 bases and J gave up 12 bases, with 11 bases separating them. The CDR3 sequence is 11 residues long. The CDR3, as DNA: TGTGCCAGCAGCTTCTCCGGGCCTGAGTACTTC. Translated, it gives CASSFSGPEYF.

The chain joins TRBV12-3 or TRBV12-4 to TRBJ1-4, with D unclear. The CDR3 has 12 amino acids. The V end was cut by 6 bases, the J end by 12 bases, with 14 bases between. The CDR3: CASSLGRVELFF. The DNA of the CDR3 is TGTGCCAGCAGCCTGGGCCGCGTGGAACTGTTTTTT.

Concerning this clonotype itself: A junction end diverges from the germline sequence, so it may reflect a read error. The chain carries TRBV6-1 and TRBJ2-1; 12 bases are a match to TRBD2. From germline, CDR1 is MNHNS and CDR2 SASEGT. The CDR3 covers 19 residues. DNA for the CDR3: TGTGCCAGCAGCCGTGGACTAGCGGGGAGCCCCGGACTCTACAATGAGCAGTTCTTT. This encodes CASSRGLAGSPGLYNEQFF.

The chain links TRBV20-1 to TRBJ2-3; 12 bases match TRBD2. The germline V gene encodes CDR1 DFQATT and CDR2 SNEGSKA (reference sequence). The length of the CDR3 is 16 residues. V dropped 1 base and J dropped 2; count of bases not matched to a gene: 4. CDR3 sequence reads: CSARVPSGRDTDTQYF. The CDR3 DNA sequence: TGCAGTGCTAGAGTGCCTAGCGGGAGGGACACAGATACGCAGTATTTT.

J is TRBJ1-5 and V is TRBV4-1; D unresolved. The germline V gene has CDR1 MGHRA and CDR2 YSYEKL. The CDR3 spans 17 residues. Trimming pared 0 bases from V and 0 bases from J, leaving 12 bases between. The CDR3 is CASSQDPLQLSNQPQHF. CDR3 DNA sequence: TGCGCCAGCAGCCAAGATCCACTACAGCTTAGCAATCAGCCCCAGCATTTT.

The V gene is TRBV10-3, the J gene TRBJ1-2; D not resolved. The CDR3 is 14 amino acids. The germline gives CDR1 ENHRY, CDR2 SYGVKD. V lost 0 bases and J lost 4, with 9 bases in between. The CDR3 region has the DNA TGTGCCATCAGTGAGTCGAACAGCGGCTATGGCTACACCTTC. It specifies CAISESNSGYGYTF.

This chain's CDR3 is CASSPKHSNQPQHF. The CDR3, as DNA: TGTGCCAGCAGTCCCAAACATAGCAATCAGCCCCAGCATTTT. V is TRBV12-3 or TRBV12-4 and J is TRBJ1-5; D not certain. V was cut by 5 bases and J by 0 bases, with 8 bases left in between. The CDR3 is made up of 14 amino acids.

The chain links TRBV6-5 to TRBJ1-2; possibly TRBD1 for D (5 bases). In germline, CDR1 is MNHEY, CDR2 SVGAGI. This CDR3 contains 13 residues. Trimming pared 8 bases from V and 3 bases from J, leaving 13 bases between. The CDR3, as DNA: TGTGCCAGCCGCAGGGAGAAAGACTATGGCTACACCTTC. Protein: CASRREKDYGYTF.

This clonotype was recorded a few times. The chain uses TRBV2 and TRBJ2-2; D uncertain. The CDR3 is 13 amino acids. V gave up 7 bases and J gave up 2 bases, with 8 bases separating them. CDR1 and CDR2 from the germline V gene are SNHLY and FYNNEI. CDR3 sequence reads: CASTSTNTGELFF. CDR3 in DNA: TGTGCCAGCACATCTACAAACACCGGGGAGCTGTTTTTT.

This clonotype was detected once. This rearrangement joins TRBV4-1 to TRBJ1-6; 7 bases fit TRBD1. Germline V CDR1 and CDR2: MGHRA, YSYEKL. This CDR3 comprises 17 residues. After removal of 0 bases from V and 8 bases from J, the junction contained 10 bases not matched to a gene. Here the CDR3 reads CASSQDRSGGPDSPLHF. The CDR3 DNA follows: TGCGCCAGCAGCCAAGATCGATCAGGGGGGCCTGATTCACCCCTCCACTTT.

The chain carries TRBV28 and TRBJ1-4; 9 nucleotides match TRBD1. CDR1 and CDR2 (germline): MDHEN, SYDVKM. This CDR3 region has 14 residues. Unmatched junction bases numbered 4, after V lost 6 bases and J lost 5 bases. The CDR3 DNA reads TGTGCCAGCAGCTTAACAGGGGGCAATGAAAAACTGTTTTTT. Its translation is CASSLTGGNEKLFF.

The gene calls are TRBV2 and TRBJ1-6; D gene unclear. The CDR3 runs 13 residues. V lost 2 bases and J 4 bases, leaving 3 bases between the germline ends. In germline, CDR1 is SNHLY, CDR2 FYNNEI. The CDR3 nucleotides are TGTGCCAGCAGTGAATGGTATAATTCACCCCTCCACTTT. Protein product: CASSEWYNSPLHF. The full variable domain, completed using reference TRBV2 and TRBJ1-6, is EPEVTQTPSHQVTQMGQEVILRCVPISNHLYFYWYRQILGQKVEFLVSFYNNEISEKSEIFDDQFSVERPDGSNFTLKIRSTKLEDSAMYFCASSEWYNSPLHFGNGTRLTVT.

This clonotype was observed once. V is TRBV12-3 or TRBV12-4 and J is TRBJ2-5; 7 bases are a match to TRBD2. The J call may be in error: the DNA end matches TRBJ2-7 better. This CDR3 spans 15 amino acids. The CDR3 sequence: CASSFRLARSYEQYF. For the CDR3, the DNA is TGTGCCAGCAGTTTCCGACTAGCTCGATCCTACGAGCAGTACTTC.

The chain is built from TRBV6-1 and TRBJ2-7; no clear D gene. The germline V and J ends were trimmed by 5 bases and 2 bases, with 10 bases remaining between them. Germline CDR1 is MNHNS and CDR2 is SASEGT. This CDR3 is 13 amino acids long. The CDR3 coding sequence is TGTGCCAGCAGTATGCGAGAACCCTACGAGCAGTACTTC. This gives the protein CASSMREPYEQYF.

This clonotype was detected a few times. V is TRBV29-1 and J is TRBJ2-1, with a tentative D call TRBD2 (6 bases). The ends were cut back, 7 bases at V and 6 bases at J, with 22 bases in the middle. Germline assignment: CDR1 SQVTM and CDR2 ANQGSEA. The CDR3 has 15 residues. The CDR3 DNA sequence: TGCAGCGCAACAGAGACTAGAAATCGGGGCAATGAGCAGTTCTTC. It translates to CSATETRNRGNEQFF.

In the case of this clonotype: The junction departs from germline at one end; a sequencing error may be responsible. The chain is built from TRBV11-2 and TRBJ1-1; D unclear. The CDR3 extends over 17 amino acids. In germline, CDR1 is SGHAT, CDR2 FQNNGV. Written as DNA, the CDR3 is TGTGCCAGTAGCTTACGAGGGTTGATTGGGTCGAACACTGAAGCTTTCTTT. It translates to CASSLRGLIGSNTEAFF.

In this sample, this clonotype turned up a few times. The rearrangement joins TRBV7-2 to TRBJ1-3, with 8 bases identical to TRBD1. The V segment lost 5 bases and the J segment 8 bases; nucleotides outside the gene matches: 14. Germline V gives CDR1 SGHTA, CDR2 FQGNSA. The CDR3 is made up of 16 amino acids. CDR3 amino acids: CASSLGAPTGGYTIYF. Written as DNA, the CDR3 is TGTGCCAGCAGCCTAGGGGCCCCCACAGGGGGATACACCATATATTTT.

This clonotype was detected only a few times. V and J are TRBV9 and TRBJ2-4; D may be TRBD2 (6 bases). The V end was cut by 0 bases, the J end by 5 bases, with 12 bases between. The CDR3 totals 15 residues. Germline lookup yields CDR1 SGDLS and CDR2 YYNGEE. CDR3 coding DNA: TGTGCCAGCAGCGTAGTGGCAGGAGGGGAAAACATTCAGTACTTC. Translated: CASSVVAGGENIQYF.